This T cell receptor beta chain was sequenced for a study of blood T cell repertoires in COVID-19. In germline, CDR1 is LGHDT, CDR2 YNNKEL (reference sequence). Between the trimmed V and J ends, which lost 5 bases and 9 bases, there was a span of 11 bases. The CDR3 extends over 12 amino acids. In the authors' workflow: Nucleated cell counts were estimated from reference gene primer amplification. Measured with immunoSEQ multiplex PCR; TCRdb has only the in-frame clones, and not every one. The V and J calls and clone size come from that table; D and trimming were worked out from the DNA. The sample includes approximately 210,000 clones, 84% of them seen just once.

This chain uses TRBV3-1 (or the pseudogene TRBV3-2) with TRBJ1-5, with D hard to call. Material for sequencing was peripheral blood. The sequence was collected from an elderly woman with COVID-19, enrolled during active disease. The CDR3 spells CASSGIAGPQHF. For the CDR3, the DNA is TGTGCCAGCAGCGGAATAGCGGGGCCCCAGCATTTT.